A selection of T cell receptor beta chains follows, all from one sample in a study of blood T cell repertoires in COVID-19. This table comes from immunoSEQ multiplex PCR, and its TCRdb copy is limited to in-frame clones, with some not included. The sample contains about 70,000 clones, around 89% of which appear only once. The sequencing sample was made of peripheral blood. The receptors originated from a human donor in a cohort sampled during active COVID-19. Each CDR3 is given with its conserved first and last residue.

v_call	j_call	cdr3_aa
TRBV3-1/TRBV3-2	TRBJ2-3	CASSQDGTGTDTQYF
TRBV6-5	TRBJ1-3	CASRTGEGSGNTIYF
TRBV5-1	TRBJ2-1	CASSRGTSGYNEQFF
TRBV5-1	TRBJ2-1	CASSFEVQGIWGYNEQFF
TRBV14	TRBJ1-2	CASSIRQGGYGYTF
TRBV25-1	TRBJ2-2	CASSGQGIGELFF
TRBV3-1/TRBV3-2	TRBJ1-3	CASSQSGGGNTIYF
TRBV6-5	TRBJ2-1	CASVLAGVYNEQFF
TRBV2	TRBJ2-2	CASRGQGRNTGELFF
TRBV10-3	TRBJ2-3	CAISEQADTQYF
TRBV7-9	TRBJ2-1	CASSFYGSYNEQFF
TRBV19	TRBJ2-7	CASSTLAGGPFEQYF
TRBV11-3	TRBJ2-3	CASSLGTGLMDTQYF
TRBV7-8	TRBJ1-1	CASIDEDRDTEAFF
TRBV19	TRBJ2-1	CASSIGVGTSSANEQFF
TRBV4-2	TRBJ1-2	CASSQDEAGGYTF
TRBV4-1	TRBJ2-2	CASSQTGVRELFF
TRBV4-1	TRBJ2-7	CASSQGLGTYEQYF
TRBV12-3/TRBV12-4	TRBJ1-5	CASTPSGYQPQHF
TRBV30	TRBJ1-4	CAWSVPLQAGEKLFF
TRBV6-5	TRBJ2-4	CASSYSQGGNIQYF
TRBV19	TRBJ1-1	CASSTPTGAMNTEAFF
TRBV4-1	TRBJ2-1	CASALAGSSYNEQFF
TRBV5-1	TRBJ2-3	CASSPTLAGDADTQYF
TRBV7-2	TRBJ1-1	CASSFGSEAFF
TRBV11-2	TRBJ2-7	CASSFSGTSGEQYF
TRBV19	TRBJ2-1	CASSILSGGYNEQFF
TRBV6-6	TRBJ1-5	CASSYAGNNQPQHF
TRBV3-1/TRBV3-2	TRBJ2-3	CASSKAGLAGVEDTQYF
TRBV2	TRBJ2-6	CASSLIPGQGLAGANVLTF
TRBV10-3	TRBJ1-6	CAISEQGENNSPLHF
TRBV7-2	TRBJ2-3	CASSLVHSRPDTQYF
TRBV10-3	TRBJ1-2	CAIRPGTGDYGYTF
TRBV10-3	TRBJ1-1	CAISANRAGEAFF
TRBV5-1	TRBJ1-2	CASSLGAGQGTYGYTF
TRBV11-2	TRBJ2-4	CASSFTGGAKLNIQYF
TRBV6-5	TRBJ2-2	CASSKITTGELFF
TRBV11-2	TRBJ2-1	CASSGGTSGRLNEQFF
TRBV5-6	TRBJ1-1	CASSLMTGGVGAAFF
TRBV5-4	TRBJ1-1	CASSFGPGTHSTEAFF
TRBV28	TRBJ2-3	CASSLRGTAMGDTQYF
TRBV11-2	TRBJ2-1	CASSLVVAGVDEQFF
TRBV18	TRBJ2-2	CASSLETGELFF
TRBV3-1/TRBV3-2	TRBJ2-2	CASSQEVSGGGTGELFF
TRBV6-5	TRBJ2-2	CASRWANANTGELFF
TRBV5-8	TRBJ2-3	CASSFRGRADRGTDTQYF
TRBV7-2	TRBJ1-1	CASSLQGLDTEAFF
TRBV7-2	TRBJ2-6	CASGSSGANVLTF
TRBV5-6	TRBJ2-3	CASSFPGLSKTDTQYF